The rows below give T cell receptor beta chains drawn from one sample of a study of naive and memory T cell subsets. TCRdb fed the UMI-ligation and nested PCR reads into MiXCR, producing one record per CDR3 protein. The data contain 80,000 to 95,000 distinct CDR3 sequences, roughly 9.2% of them singletons. Sequencing used naive CD8+ T cells from blood. The receptors come from a human donor in good health. Both conserved end residues are part of each CDR3. Fields, in order: V gene, clone size, D gene, J gene, CDR3 length, CDR3 protein, CDR3 DNA. The D gene is left open where the match is weak. For some rows the clone size is stated as once, few or many, or as a class when expanded; others skip it.

>TRBV2|few|TRBD1|TRBJ2-1|14
CASQDRASYNEQFF
TGTGCCAGCCAGGACAGGGCCTCCTACAATGAGCAGTTCTTC
>TRBV5-4|many|TRBD2|TRBJ2-1|16
CASSLTSGSSYNEQFF
TGTGCCAGCAGCTTGACTAGCGGGAGCTCCTACAATGAGCAGTTCTTC
>TRBV18|NA|NA|TRBJ1-2|14
CASSPLSRGDGYTF
TGTGCCAGCTCACCACTCTCCAGGGGAGATGGCTACACCTTC
>TRBV5-1|NA|NA|TRBJ1-1|15
CASSLRQSMNTEAFF
TGCGCCAGCAGCCTAAGACAGTCCATGAACACTGAAGCTTTCTTT
>TRBV7-2|many|TRBD2|TRBJ2-1|15
CASTETSGRASEQFF
TGTGCCAGCACCGAGACTAGCGGGAGGGCCAGTGAGCAGTTCTTC
>TRBV7-9|many|NA|TRBJ2-3|14
CASSLVDGTDTQYF
TGTGCCAGCAGCTTAGTAGACGGAACAGATACGCAGTATTTT
>TRBV9|many|NA|TRBJ2-1|13
CASSVGDGNKQFF
TGTGCCAGCAGCGTAGGCGACGGGAATAAGCAGTTCTTC
>TRBV6-5|few|NA|TRBJ2-2|12
CASSYITGELFF
TGTGCCAGCAGTTACATCACCGGGGAGCTGTTTTTT
>TRBV27|NA|NA|TRBJ2-4|14
CASSSTGPRNIQYF
TGTGCCAGCAGTTCCACAGGGCCGCGAAACATTCAGTACTTC
>TRBV13|few|NA|TRBJ2-7|14
CASSYFGQPYEQYF
TGTGCCAGCAGCTACTTCGGACAGCCCTACGAGCAGTACTTC
>TRBV14|few|TRBD2|TRBJ2-1|15
CASSLLAGSYNEQFF
TGTGCCAGCAGCCTCCTAGCGGGATCCTACAATGAGCAGTTCTTC
>TRBV7-6|many|NA|TRBJ2-1|12
CASSLGTGEQFF
TGTGCCAGCAGCTTAGGTACTGGTGAGCAGTTCTTC
>TRBV7-3|NA|NA|TRBJ2-3|15
CASSHTGGSVDTQYF
TGTGCCAGCAGCCATACTGGCGGGTCGGTAGATACGCAGTATTTT
>TRBV7-3|NA|NA|TRBJ2-1|16
CASSLRLGAENNEQFF
TGTGCCAGCAGCTTAAGACTCGGAGCGGAAAACAATGAGCAGTTCTTC
>TRBV27|few|TRBD1|TRBJ1-4|17
CASSSQGAGKTNEKLFF
TGTGCCAGCAGTTCCCAGGGGGCAGGAAAGACTAATGAAAAACTGTTTTTT
>TRBV6-2/TRBV6-3|NA|NA|TRBJ1-2|12
CASSHRKYGYTF
TGTGCCAGCAGTCATCGGAAATATGGCTACACCTTC
>TRBV20-1|many|TRBD1|TRBJ1-1|16
CSARDRGGEFGSEAFF
TGCAGTGCTAGAGATCGAGGGGGCGAGTTTGGTTCTGAAGCTTTCTTT
>TRBV7-6|many|TRBD2|TRBJ2-3|19
CASSLAPRLTSGTTDTQYF
TGTGCCAGCAGCTTAGCGCCCCGCCTGACTAGCGGAACCACAGATACGCAGTATTTT
>TRBV6-2/TRBV6-3|many|NA|TRBJ2-7|12
CASSQGLYEQYF
TGTGCCAGCAGCCAGGGTTTGTACGAGCAGTACTTC
>TRBV28|many|TRBD1|TRBJ2-1|15
CASSFEGAAYNEQFF
TGTGCCAGCAGTTTCGAGGGGGCGGCCTACAATGAGCAGTTCTTC
>TRBV6-5|few|NA|TRBJ2-1|16
CASSYYDGTGYNEQFF
TGTGCCAGCAGTTACTACGACGGGACTGGATACAATGAGCAGTTCTTC
>TRBV9|NA|NA|TRBJ2-2|14
CASSETGNTGELFF
TGTGCCAGCAGCGAAACAGGGAACACCGGGGAGCTGTTTTTT
>TRBV10-3|few|TRBD1|TRBJ1-1|14
CATTPTGANTEAFF
TGTGCCACCACCCCGACAGGGGCGAACACTGAAGCTTTCTTT
>TRBV3-1|many|NA|TRBJ1-2|15
CASSQETGEEYGYTF
TGTGCCAGCAGCCAAGAGACCGGGGAGGAGTATGGCTACACCTTC
>TRBV5-4|NA|TRBD1|TRBJ2-7|16
CASSSWTGGVHSEQYF
TGTGCCAGCAGCTCTTGGACAGGGGGCGTTCATAGTGAGCAGTACTTC
>TRBV7-9|many|NA|TRBJ1-1|15
CASSPPEGPNTEAFF
TGTGCCAGCAGCCCTCCCGAGGGCCCAAACACTGAAGCTTTCTTT
>TRBV30|few|TRBD1|TRBJ2-7|14
CAWSVIQGNYEQYF
TGTGCCTGGAGTGTCATACAGGGGAACTACGAGCAGTACTTC
>TRBV12-3/TRBV12-4|few|TRBD1|TRBJ1-2|13
CASSIRDSYGYTF
TGTGCCAGCAGTATCCGGGACAGCTATGGCTACACCTTC
>TRBV29-1|NA|TRBD1|TRBJ2-6|16
CSAWDRVSSGANVLTF
TGCAGCGCGTGGGACAGGGTGAGCTCTGGGGCCAACGTCCTGACTTTC
>TRBV6-5|many|NA|TRBJ2-7|14
CASSPAARTWEQYF
TGTGCCAGCAGCCCCGCCGCGCGGACATGGGAGCAGTACTTC
>TRBV27|many|NA|TRBJ2-3|16
CASSLRPATSTDTQYF
TGTGCCAGCAGCCTCCGTCCCGCTACTAGCACAGATACGCAGTATTTT
>TRBV2|few|NA|TRBJ1-5|15
CASSEASQGNQPQHF
TGTGCCAGCAGTGAAGCGTCCCAAGGCAATCAGCCCCAGCATTTT
>TRBV27|few|TRBD1|TRBJ2-5|15
CASSWDREKGETQYF
TGTGCCAGCAGTTGGGACAGGGAAAAGGGGGAGACCCAGTACTTC
>TRBV28|few|TRBD1|TRBJ1-4|16
CASSFFQGATNEKLFF
TGTGCCAGCAGTTTTTTCCAGGGGGCAACTAATGAAAAACTGTTTTTT
>TRBV4-1|many|TRBD2|TRBJ2-1|13
CASSQGLANEQFF
TGCGCCAGCAGCCAAGGACTAGCGAATGAGCAGTTCTTC
>TRBV6-2/TRBV6-3|few|NA|TRBJ1-5|17
CASSYESGQARGQPQHF
TGTGCCAGCAGTTACGAATCCGGGCAGGCACGGGGACAGCCCCAGCATTTT
>TRBV29-1|NA|NA|TRBJ2-1|14
CSLVFGGFGNEQFF
TGCAGCCTGGTCTTCGGAGGGTTCGGCAATGAGCAGTTCTTC
>TRBV28|few|TRBD2|TRBJ2-3|16
CASSPPSGRDPDTQYF
TGTGCCAGCAGTCCACCTAGCGGGAGGGATCCAGATACGCAGTATTTT
>TRBV10-1|few|NA|TRBJ2-1|14
CASSDPGLYNEQFF
TGCGCCAGCAGTGACCCTGGACTCTACAATGAGCAGTTCTTC
>TRBV20-1|many|NA|TRBJ2-7|15
CSARDQGILSYEQYF
TGCAGTGCTAGAGATCAAGGGATCCTCTCCTACGAGCAGTACTTC
>TRBV4-1|NA|NA|TRBJ2-2|15
CASSSNLAPQGELFF
TGCGCCAGCAGCAGTAACCTAGCTCCTCAGGGGGAGCTGTTTTTT
>TRBV27|NA|NA|TRBJ1-5|14
CASTTGFGNQPQHF
TGTGCCAGTACAACAGGGTTTGGGAATCAGCCCCAGCATTTT
>TRBV28|NA|NA|TRBJ1-3|15
CASSLPQSPGNTIYF
TGTGCCAGCAGCCTTCCTCAAAGCCCTGGAAACACCATATATTTT
>TRBV28|few|NA|TRBJ1-1|14
CASVSTDMNTEAFF
TGTGCCAGCGTCTCGACAGATATGAACACTGAAGCTTTCTTT
>TRBV29-1|many|NA|TRBJ2-3|12
CSPRDSTDTQYF
TGCAGCCCCCGGGACAGCACAGATACGCAGTATTTT
>TRBV27|NA|NA|TRBJ1-1|14
CASSLGGYDTEAFF
TGTGCCAGCAGTTTAGGGGGCTATGACACTGAAGCTTTCTTT
>TRBV7-8|NA|TRBD1|TRBJ2-3|18
CASSLPGDRGPFADTQYF
TGTGCCAGCAGCTTACCCGGGGACAGGGGTCCTTTCGCAGATACGCAGTATTTT
>TRBV6-4|many|NA|TRBJ1-1|13
CASSDSRGAEAFF
TGTGCCAGCAGTGACTCGAGGGGGGCAGAAGCTTTCTTT
>TRBV6-6|few|NA|TRBJ2-1|11
CASSWVNEQFF
TGTGCCAGCAGTTGGGTTAATGAGCAGTTCTTC
>TRBV6-4|NA|TRBD2|TRBJ2-1|16
CASSDSGGSSYNEQFF
TGTGCCAGCAGTGACTCGGGCGGGAGCTCCTACAATGAGCAGTTCTTC
>TRBV4-2|NA|NA|TRBJ1-4|15
CASSQVLFRHEKLFF
TGTGCCAGCAGCCAAGTCCTGTTCAGACATGAAAAACTGTTTTTT
>TRBV5-1|NA|TRBD1|TRBJ2-1|13
CASSLTGLDEQFF
TGCGCCAGCAGCCTGACAGGGCTGGATGAGCAGTTCTTC
>TRBV4-1|NA|TRBD2|TRBJ2-7|16
CASSQDAGGSFYEQYF
TGCGCCAGCAGCCAAGATGCCGGCGGGAGTTTCTACGAGCAGTACTTC